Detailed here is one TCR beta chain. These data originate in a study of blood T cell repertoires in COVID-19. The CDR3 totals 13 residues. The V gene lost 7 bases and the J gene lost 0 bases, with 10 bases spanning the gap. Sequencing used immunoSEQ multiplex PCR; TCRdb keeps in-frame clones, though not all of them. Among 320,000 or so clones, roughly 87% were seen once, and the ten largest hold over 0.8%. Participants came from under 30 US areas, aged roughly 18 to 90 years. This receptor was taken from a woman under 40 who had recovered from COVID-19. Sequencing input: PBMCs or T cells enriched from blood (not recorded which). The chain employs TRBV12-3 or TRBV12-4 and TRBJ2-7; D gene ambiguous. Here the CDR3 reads CASTQTRSYEQYF. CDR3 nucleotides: TGTGCCAGCACCCAGACACGCTCCTACGAGCAGTACTTC.